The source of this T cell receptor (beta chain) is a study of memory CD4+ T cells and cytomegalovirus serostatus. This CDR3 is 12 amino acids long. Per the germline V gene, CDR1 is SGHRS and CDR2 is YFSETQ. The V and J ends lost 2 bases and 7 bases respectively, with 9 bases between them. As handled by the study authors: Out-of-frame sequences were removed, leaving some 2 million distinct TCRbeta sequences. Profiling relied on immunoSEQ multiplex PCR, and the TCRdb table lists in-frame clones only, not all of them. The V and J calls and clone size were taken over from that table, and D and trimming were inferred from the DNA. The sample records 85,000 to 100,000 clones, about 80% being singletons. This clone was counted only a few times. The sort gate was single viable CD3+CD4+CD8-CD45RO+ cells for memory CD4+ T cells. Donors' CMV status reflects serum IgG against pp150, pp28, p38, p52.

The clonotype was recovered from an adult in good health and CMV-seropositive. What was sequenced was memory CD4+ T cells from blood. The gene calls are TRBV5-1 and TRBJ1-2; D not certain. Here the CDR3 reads CASSFAGIGYTF. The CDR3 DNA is TGCGCCAGCAGCTTTGCGGGGATTGGCTACACCTTC.